Here is one T cell receptor (beta chain) with its context. This entry comes from a study of blood T cell repertoires in COVID-19. Sequencing was performed with immunoSEQ multiplex PCR; in TCRdb, only in-frame clones are kept and a portion is missing. Counted here are some 150,000 clones, about 80% occurring once; the ten biggest clones make up around 8%. The TCR originated in a human donor in a cohort sampled during active COVID-19. The sequenced sample was peripheral blood.

CDR3 coding DNA: TGTGCCAGCAGCTTCTGGAACAGGAACCAAGAGACCCAGTACTTC. It is translated as CASSFWNRNQETQYF. The V gene is TRBV5-5, the J gene TRBJ2-5, with D maybe TRBD1 (5 bases). With 2 bases removed from V and 0 bases from J, the gap between germline ends came to 11 bases. The CDR3 sequence is 15 residues long. CDR1 is SGHKS, CDR2 YYEKEE, per germline (reference sequence).